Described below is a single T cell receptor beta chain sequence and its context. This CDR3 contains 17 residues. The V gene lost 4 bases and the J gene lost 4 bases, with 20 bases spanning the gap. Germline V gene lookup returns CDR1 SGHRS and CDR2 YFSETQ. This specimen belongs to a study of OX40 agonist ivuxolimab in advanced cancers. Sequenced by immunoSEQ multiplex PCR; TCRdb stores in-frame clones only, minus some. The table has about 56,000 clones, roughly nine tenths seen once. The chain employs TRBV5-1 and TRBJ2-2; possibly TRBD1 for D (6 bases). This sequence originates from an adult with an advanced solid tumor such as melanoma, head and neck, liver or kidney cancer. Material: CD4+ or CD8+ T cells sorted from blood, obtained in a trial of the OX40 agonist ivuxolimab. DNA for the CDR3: TGCGCCAGCAGCCCCCCAGCTACAGGGAGTGGCACCGGGGAGCTGTTTTTT. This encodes CASSPPATGSGTGELFF. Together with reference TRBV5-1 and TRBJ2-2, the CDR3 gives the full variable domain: KAGVTQTPRYLIKTRGQQVTLSCSPISGHRSVSWYQQTPGQGLQFLFEYFSETQRNKGNFPGRFSGRQFSNSRSEMNVSTLELGDSALYLCASSPPATGSGTGELFFGEGSRLTVL.